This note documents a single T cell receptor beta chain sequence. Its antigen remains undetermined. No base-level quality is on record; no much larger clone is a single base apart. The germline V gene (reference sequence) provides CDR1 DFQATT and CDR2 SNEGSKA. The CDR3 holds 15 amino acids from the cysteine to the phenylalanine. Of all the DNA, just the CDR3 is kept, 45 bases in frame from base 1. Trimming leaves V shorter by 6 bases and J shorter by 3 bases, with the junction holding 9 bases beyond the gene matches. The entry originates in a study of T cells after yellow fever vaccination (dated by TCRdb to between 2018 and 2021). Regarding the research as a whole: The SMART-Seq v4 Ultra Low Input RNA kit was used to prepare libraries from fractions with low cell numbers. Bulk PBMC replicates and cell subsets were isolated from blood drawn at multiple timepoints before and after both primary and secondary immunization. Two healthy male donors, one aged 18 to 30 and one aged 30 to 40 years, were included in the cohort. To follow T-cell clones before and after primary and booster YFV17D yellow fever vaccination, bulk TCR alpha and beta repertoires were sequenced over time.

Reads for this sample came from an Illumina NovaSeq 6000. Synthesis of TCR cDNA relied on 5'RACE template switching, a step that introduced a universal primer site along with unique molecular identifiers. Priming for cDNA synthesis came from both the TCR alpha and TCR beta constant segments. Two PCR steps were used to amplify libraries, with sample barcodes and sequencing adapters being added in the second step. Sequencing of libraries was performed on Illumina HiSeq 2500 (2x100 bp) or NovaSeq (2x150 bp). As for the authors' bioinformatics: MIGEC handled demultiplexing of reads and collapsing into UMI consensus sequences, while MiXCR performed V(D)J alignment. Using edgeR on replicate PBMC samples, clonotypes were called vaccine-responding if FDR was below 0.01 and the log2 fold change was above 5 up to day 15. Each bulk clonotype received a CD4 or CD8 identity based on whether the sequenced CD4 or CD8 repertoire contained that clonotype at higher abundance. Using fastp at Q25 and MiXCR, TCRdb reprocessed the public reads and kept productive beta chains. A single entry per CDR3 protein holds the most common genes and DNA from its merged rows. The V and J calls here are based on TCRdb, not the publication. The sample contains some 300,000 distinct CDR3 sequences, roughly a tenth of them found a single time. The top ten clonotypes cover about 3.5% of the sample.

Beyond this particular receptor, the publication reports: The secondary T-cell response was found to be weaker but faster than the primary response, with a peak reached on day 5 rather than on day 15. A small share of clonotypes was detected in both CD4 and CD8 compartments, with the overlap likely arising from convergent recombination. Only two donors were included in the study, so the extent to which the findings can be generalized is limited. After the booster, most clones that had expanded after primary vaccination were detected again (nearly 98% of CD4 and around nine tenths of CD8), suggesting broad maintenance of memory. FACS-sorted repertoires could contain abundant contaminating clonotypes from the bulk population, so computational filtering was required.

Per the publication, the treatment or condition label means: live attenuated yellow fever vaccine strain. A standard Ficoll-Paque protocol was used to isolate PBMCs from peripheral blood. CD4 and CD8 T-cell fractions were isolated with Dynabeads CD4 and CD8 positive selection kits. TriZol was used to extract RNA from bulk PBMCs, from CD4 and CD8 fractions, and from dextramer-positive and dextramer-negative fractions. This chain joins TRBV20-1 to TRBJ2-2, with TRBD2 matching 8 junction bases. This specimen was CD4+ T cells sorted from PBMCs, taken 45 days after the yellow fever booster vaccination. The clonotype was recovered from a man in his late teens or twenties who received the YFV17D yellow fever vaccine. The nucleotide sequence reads TGCAGTGCCCAGATCGGGGGGGCATACACCGGGGAGCTGTTTTTT. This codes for CSAQIGGAYTGELFF.